This TCR beta chain comes out of a study of beta chain features in type 1 diabetes (dated by TCRdb to the late 2010s). Regarding the study in general: Patients and healthy donors did not differ in mean age, gender distribution, total cell number or subset yield. Across all samples, some 99 million sorted cells were examined, and cell number per subset correlated strongly with RNA yield. In the study, recently diagnosed type 1 diabetes patients and matched healthy donors were compared on the TCRB repertoires of their sorted circulating CD4+ T cell subsets. Regulatory and stem cell-like memory subsets were isolated from only 8 patients and roughly eight healthy donors, whereas naive and central memory subsets came from all 30 or so donors.

Trimming costs V 0 bases and J 10 bases, and their ends lie 18 bases apart. Taken from cysteine to phenylalanine, the CDR3 has 14 residues. Only the CDR3 DNA stays, 42 bases, in frame from base 1. Taken from the germline V gene, the CDR1 and CDR2 loops are SQVTM and ANQGSEA. The paper's findings and limits, for the study overall: Only small numbers of individuals were included in the HLA sub-analyses, which left unresolved whether HLA type had any influence on TCRB rearrangement. Sequencing cDNA rather than genomic DNA could over-represent highly expressing activated cells, although activation and CD3 levels did not differ between groups. Type 1 diabetes patients showed a moderate but significant shortening of TCRB CDR3 length in all four CD4+ subsets. Naive, central memory and regulatory TCRB repertoires appeared to be more alike among patients than among healthy donors. Shorter templates might have been favored by PCR, but patient and control samples were amplified and corrected together, so both groups would have been affected equally by any skew. At VDJ recombination sites, patients with type 1 diabetes made fewer insertions and deleted more nucleotides, a pattern implying thymic rearrangement abnormalities.

This clone was detected ten times or more. The clone's antigen remains unknown. Base-call qualities are not available, and no considerably larger clone is one nucleotide away. A single peripheral blood draw of approximately 0.11 L on average was collected from each donor into heparinised tubes. Naive, central memory, regulatory and stem cell-like memory CD4+ T cells were sorted on a BD FACSAria II using a panel including CD45RO, CCR7, CD25, CD127, CD95 and CD27. Purity was above 95% for every sorted population. PBMCs were isolated right away by Lymphoprep density gradient centrifugation and were stained directly, without culture. Samples were stained and sorted in pairs, with one healthy donor and one patient per experiment, so that batch effects were minimized. The High Capacity cDNA Reverse Transcription Kit was used to reverse transcribe all of the isolated RNA, meaning that expressed TCRB transcripts were what got sequenced. Naive, central memory and regulatory T cell samples underwent deep immunoSEQ sequencing, averaging about 3.5 million total reads per sample. Sorted cells were lysed in RLT buffer, and RNA was extracted using DNase-treated RNeasy Micro or Mini kits according to cell number. To prevent cross-contamination, each cell subset was processed individually, whereas patient and healthy donor samples were processed jointly. The immunoSEQ multiplex PCR was used to amplify TCRB sequences from cDNA, yielding 87-bp fragments that span the CDR3 region. Sequencing of the amplicons was done on the Illumina HiSeq platform. The study's processing was this. Synthetic template baselines were used to correct PCR bias computationally, reads within Hamming distance 2 were collapsed together, and singletons that could not be merged were discarded. Reads were aligned against IMGT to assign V, D and J genes, CDR3 length and insertions or deletions at six rearrangement sites. Within each subset, clonotype counts were normalized to the number of sorted cells before true diversity and Gini coefficients were calculated with the tcR R package. The overlap coefficient, calculated on TCRB nucleotide sequences, was used to quantify repertoire sharing. TCRdb stores this immuneACCESS table with in-frame sequences only. Part of the clones is absent; in the studies checked, under half of the shortfall reflects unresolved V genes, and no reason is known for the rest. V, J and clone size are those of that table, while D and trimming were read from the DNA. The sample contains over 120,000 clones, approximately 9.2% of them found a single time. Clones ranked in the top ten supply about 0.68% of the sample.

The source of this sequence is a man aged 18 to 29 in good health. The chain was built from TRBV29-1 and TRBJ1-1, with the D gene not confidently named. Sequencing was carried out using central memory CD4+ T cells from blood. The CDR3 sequence is CSVEDRSPLEGAFF. Here is the DNA: TGCAGCGTTGAAGATCGAAGTCCCCTTGAGGGAGCTTTCTTT.